Following are 30 T cell receptor beta chains from one sample sequenced in a study of T cell changes during pregnancy in multiple sclerosis. Data came from immunoSEQ multiplex PCR; TCRdb stores just in-frame clones and leaves some out. The data show over 40,000 clones, roughly 90% seen once. Sequences were derived from peripheral blood, sampled in the second trimester of pregnancy. These TCRs come from a female donor in good health, enrolled as a control in a pregnancy study.

The V call is TRBV7-6, the J call TRBJ2-7; tentative D call: TRBD1 (6 bases). The ends were cut back, 1 base at V and 4 bases at J, with 8 bases in the middle. CDR1 SGHVS and CDR2 FNYEAQ come from the germline V gene. The CDR3 extends over 13 amino acids. CDR3 residues: CASSLGTEYEQYF. In nucleotides, the CDR3 is TGTGCCAGCAGCTTAGGGACAGAGTACGAGCAGTACTTC.

The table lists this clone with a count of one. The rearrangement links TRBV7-2 to TRBJ1-6; perhaps TRBD1 as D (6 bases). V gave up 4 bases and J gave up 5 bases, with 15 bases separating them. The CDR3 has 16 amino acids. Germline V gene lookup returns CDR1 SGHTA and CDR2 FQGNSA. The CDR3 DNA is TGTGCCAGCAGCTCAGCCCCGACAGGAAATAATTCACCCCTCCACTTT. Its protein is CASSSAPTGNNSPLHF. The full variable domain, completed using reference TRBV7-2 and TRBJ1-6, is GAGVSQSPSNKVTEKGKDVELRCDPISGHTALYWYRQSLGQGLEFLIYFQGNSAPDKSGLPSDRFSAERTGGSVSTLTIQRTQQEDSAVYLCASSSAPTGNNSPLHFGNGTRLTVT.

Here the CDR3 DNA reads TGTGCCAGCAGCGTAGCCCCCGGGAGGGAGAATGAGCAGTTCTTC. It encodes CASSVAPGRENEQFF. The chain links TRBV9 to TRBJ2-1; 8 nucleotides agree with TRBD2. J gave up 7 bases and V 0 bases, and 6 bases lay outside the gene matches. Germline values: CDR1 SGDLS, CDR2 YYNGEE. This CDR3 spans 15 amino acids. Together with reference TRBV9 and TRBJ2-1, the CDR3 gives the full variable domain: DSGVTQTPKHLITATGQRVTLRCSPRSGDLSVYWYQQSLDQGLQFLIQYYNGEERAKGNILERFSAQQFPDLHSELNLSSLELGDSALYFCASSVAPGRENEQFFGPGTRLTVL.

This clone is medium-sized within its sample. The chain combines TRBV4-1 with TRBJ2-7; TRBD1 is a possible D gene (6 bases). This CDR3 spans 15 amino acids. From germline, CDR1 is MGHRA and CDR2 YSYEKL. V was cut by 1 base and J by 2 bases, with 12 bases left in between. Written as DNA, the CDR3 is TGCGCCAGCAGCCAAGTGGTCCCAGGGGCCTACGAGCAGTACTTC. This translates into CASSQVVPGAYEQYF.

This clone was observed once. The chain links TRBV4-3 to TRBJ2-7, with 8 positions matching TRBD1. J lost 2 bases, V lost 3 bases, and 3 bases had no gene match. Germline V gene sequence: CDR1 LGHNA, CDR2 YSLEER. The CDR3 consists of 14 residues. The DNA for the CDR3 is TGCGCCAGCAGCCAGGTACAGGGGGCCTACGAGCAGTACTTC. Its translation: CASSQVQGAYEQYF.

The chain has TRBV7-2 and TRBJ2-5, with 9 bases that match TRBD2. The CDR3 runs 15 residues. Trimming cost V 6 bases and J 5 bases; bases outside gene matches: 10. Germline V gives CDR1 SGHTA, CDR2 FQGNSA. The CDR3 region is CASRVAGGLSETQYF. CDR3 nucleotides: TGTGCCAGCAGGGTCGCGGGGGGGCTTTCGGAGACCCAGTACTTC. Using reference TRBV7-2 and TRBJ2-5 for the parts outside the CDR3, the full variable domain is GAGVSQSPSNKVTEKGKDVELRCDPISGHTALYWYRQSLGQGLEFLIYFQGNSAPDKSGLPSDRFSAERTGGSVSTLTIQRTQQEDSAVYLCASRVAGGLSETQYFGPGTRLLVL.

This chain joins TRBV27 and TRBJ2-7, with 8 nucleotides matching TRBD2. V lost 8 bases to trimming and J lost 2 bases; unmatched junction nucleotides: 14. The CDR3 loop spans 16 amino acids. Per germline, CDR1 MNHEY and CDR2 SMNVEV (reference sequence). DNA of the CDR3: TGTGCCAGCGGAAATCCAACGGGGGGGCCCACCTACGAGCAGTACTTC. This translates into CASGNPTGGPTYEQYF.

The V gene is TRBV2, the J gene TRBJ1-3; possibly TRBD1 for D (5 bases). From germline, CDR1 is SNHLY and CDR2 FYNNEI. The CDR3 runs to 14 residues. The V end lost 8 bases, the J end lost 0 bases, and 11 bases lay between the germline ends. The CDR3 region is CASSAGFSGNTIYF. CDR3 DNA: TGTGCCAGCTCGGCAGGGTTCTCTGGAAACACCATATATTTT.

The J gene is TRBJ2-3, the V gene TRBV5-1, with 8 bases aligning to TRBD2. The length of the CDR3 is 17 residues. Trimming removed 4 bases from V and 3 bases from J; junction bases left unmatched: 13. The V gene's germline CDR1 is SGHRS and CDR2 YFSETQ. The CDR3, as DNA: TGCGCCAGCAGCGGCAGACTAGTAGCGGGGACAACAGATACGCAGTATTTT. It is translated as CASSGRLVAGTTDTQYF. Full variable domain (rest looked up from reference TRBV5-1 and TRBJ2-3): KAGVTQTPRYLIKTRGQQVTLSCSPISGHRSVSWYQQTPGQGLQFLFEYFSETQRNKGNFPGRFSGRQFSNSRSEMNVSTLELGDSALYLCASSGRLVAGTTDTQYFGPGTRLTVL.

V and J are TRBV9 and TRBJ1-1; D is possibly TRBD1 (5 bases). Germline V gene sequence: CDR1 SGDLS, CDR2 YYNGEE. The CDR3 has 15 amino acids. V was pared by 3 bases and J by 4 bases, with 16 bases between. CDR3 sequence (DNA): TGTGCCAGCAGCGACTCCCCCTCAGGGCTCACTGAAGCTTTCTTT. It specifies CASSDSPSGLTEAFF.

In this sample, this clone turned up once. J is TRBJ1-2 and V is TRBV28; the D gene is possibly TRBD1 (6 bases). Germline CDR1 is MDHEN and CDR2 is SYDVKM. The V end lost 6 bases, the J end lost 7 bases, and 18 bases lay between the germline ends. CDR3 length: 14 residues. The CDR3 region is CASSPIRQGPGYTF. The CDR3 DNA follows: TGTGCCAGCAGCCCAATCCGCCAGGGGCCTGGCTACACCTTC.

This clone was found once. The V call is TRBV19, the J call TRBJ2-3, with a possible D match to TRBD1 (5 bases). Germline assignment: CDR1 LNHDA and CDR2 SQIVND (reference sequence). This CDR3 is built from 14 residues. The V and J ends lost 0 bases and 1 base respectively, with 5 bases between them. The CDR3 is CASSIEQGTDTQYF. The CDR3 coding sequence is TGTGCCAGTAGTATAGAACAGGGCACAGATACGCAGTATTTT.

In this sample, this clone turned up once. V usage is TRBV5-1 and J usage is TRBJ2-4; maybe TRBD2 (7 bases). Deletions cut 5 bases from V and 9 bases from J, with 15 bases between. There are 13 residues in the CDR3. Germline loops: CDR1 SGHRS, CDR2 YFSETQ. The CDR3 spells CASREQGGSIQYF. The CDR3 coding sequence is TGCGCCAGCAGGGAACAGGGAGGGAGCATTCAGTACTTC.

This clone was detected only once. The chain carries TRBV18 and TRBJ2-7; D perhaps matches TRBD1 (6 bases). Trimming removed 0 bases at V and 1 base at J, with 13 bases between. Looked up from germline, CDR1 is KGHSH and CDR2 is LQKENI. The CDR3 has 16 amino acids. CDR3 nucleotides: TGTGCCAGCTCACCACCGGGGGCCGGGGAGTCCTACGAGCAGTACTTC. This encodes CASSPPGAGESYEQYF. The full variable domain, its missing parts supplied by reference TRBV18 and TRBJ2-7, is NAGVMQNPRHLVRRRGQEARLRCSPMKGHSHVYWYRQLPEEGLKFMVYLQKENIIDESGMPKERFSAEFPKEGPSILRIQQVVRGDSAAYFCASSPPGAGESYEQYFGPGTRLTVT.

The chain is built from TRBV18 and TRBJ2-7, with TRBD1 matching 8 bases. The CDR3 contains 14 residues. The germline gives CDR1 KGHSH, CDR2 LQKENI. V shed 4 bases, J shed 2 bases, and the junction held 4 bases outside the gene matches. The CDR3 loop reads CASSQGTGPYEQYF. CDR3 nucleotides: TGTGCCAGCTCACAGGGGACAGGCCCCTACGAGCAGTACTTC.

The chain couples TRBV11-2 to TRBJ1-1, with D unclear. Trimming took 1 base from V and 2 from J, leaving 2 bases between them. The CDR3 sequence is 12 residues long. Germline V lookup: CDR1 SGHAT, CDR2 FQNNGV. The CDR3 here is CASSLANTEAFF. CDR3 coding DNA: TGTGCCAGCAGCTTAGCAAACACTGAAGCTTTCTTT.

The chain carries TRBV11-2 and TRBJ2-7, with D unresolved. Germline CDR1 and CDR2: SGHAT and FQNNGV. CDR3 length equals 15 residues. The V gene lost 5 bases and the J gene lost 0 bases, with 14 bases spanning the gap. The CDR3 is CASSPEPLSSYEQYF. CDR3 nucleotides: TGTGCCAGCAGCCCCGAGCCACTTAGCTCCTACGAGCAGTACTTC.

This chain joins TRBV27 and TRBJ1-5; D remains ambiguous. Between the trimmed V and J ends, which lost 0 bases and 9 bases, there was a span of 9 bases. Germline CDR1 is MNHEY and CDR2 is SMNVEV (reference sequence). The CDR3 is 13 residues long. CDR3 amino acids: CASSLSLLRPQHF. The CDR3 DNA reads TGTGCCAGCAGTTTATCCTTACTTAGGCCCCAGCATTTT.

The chain's CDR3 is CASSIVQGNQPQHF. CDR3 nucleotides: TGTGCCAGTAGTATCGTGCAGGGCAATCAGCCCCAGCATTTT. The J gene is TRBJ1-5, the V gene TRBV19; D remains ambiguous. Germline CDR1 and CDR2: LNHDA and SQIVND (reference sequence). The CDR3 is 14 amino acids. V lost 3 bases and J 2 bases, leaving 8 bases between the germline ends.

This rearrangement joins TRBV30 to TRBJ1-4; weak D call: TRBD1 (5 bases). Germline V gene sequence: CDR1 GTSNPN, CDR2 SVGIG (reference sequence). The CDR3 is 15 residues long. Trimming stripped 0 bases from V and 7 bases from J, with 15 bases between. The CDR3 loop is CAWSVRGQGGEKLFF. CDR3 nucleotides: TGTGCCTGGAGTGTACGAGGTCAGGGCGGTGAAAAACTGTTTTTT.

The chain uses TRBV5-6 and TRBJ2-3; D may be TRBD1 (6 bases). Germline V gene lookup returns CDR1 SGHDT and CDR2 YYEEEE. The CDR3 consists of 16 residues. The V gene lost 5 bases and the J gene lost 1 base, with 17 bases spanning the gap. For the CDR3, the DNA is TGTGCCAGCAGTTGGGGGCCGTCAGCCGGCACAGATACGCAGTATTTT. Its translation: CASSWGPSAGTDTQYF.

The chain links TRBV6-5 to TRBJ2-7; 8 nucleotides match TRBD2. Per germline, CDR1 MNHEY and CDR2 SVGAGI. The CDR3 length is 15 residues. Germline trimming cut 4 bases from V and 1 base from J; bases unmatched to any gene: 6. CDR3 in amino acids: CASSSAAGESYEQYF. DNA for the CDR3: TGTGCCAGCAGTTCCGCAGCGGGAGAGTCCTACGAGCAGTACTTC.

The chain links TRBV5-1 to TRBJ2-5; 7 bases align to TRBD2. The CDR3 extends over 15 amino acids. The germline V gene encodes CDR1 SGHRS and CDR2 YFSETQ. The ends lost 0 bases at V and 4 bases at J; junction bases unmatched: 6. The CDR3 here is CASSLAGGGGETQYF. The CDR3 DNA sequence: TGCGCCAGCAGCTTGGCGGGGGGAGGAGGAGAGACCCAGTACTTC.

The rearrangement links TRBV6-1 to TRBJ1-1; possible D gene TRBD1, 5 bases. The CDR3 covers 13 residues. Germline lookup yields CDR1 MNHNS and CDR2 SASEGT. V was clipped by 7 bases and J by 1 base, with 10 bases between them. CDR3 protein: CASMRRGNTEAFF. The CDR3 DNA follows: TGTGCCAGCATGAGGAGGGGGAACACTGAAGCTTTCTTT.

The rearrangement uses TRBV9 and TRBJ2-7, with 9 bases fitting TRBD1. Germline CDR1 SGDLS, CDR2 YYNGEE. The CDR3 sequence is 13 residues long. V gave up 0 bases and J gave up 5 bases; unmatched junction bases: 0. The CDR3 sequence is CASSVGQGDEQYF. The CDR3 DNA is TGTGCCAGCAGCGTAGGACAGGGGGACGAGCAGTACTTC.

V and J are TRBV18 and TRBJ1-1, with unresolved D. The CDR3 covers 15 residues. The V end was cut by 3 bases, the J end by 0 bases, with 11 bases between. Germline V CDR1 and CDR2: KGHSH, LQKENI. The CDR3: CASSPPARMNTEAFF. CDR3 nucleotides: TGTGCCAGCTCACCCCCCGCCAGGATGAACACTGAAGCTTTCTTT.

The J gene is TRBJ2-7, the V gene TRBV5-6; a weak D match, TRBD1 (5 bases). This CDR3 is 13 amino acids long. Trimming stripped 4 bases from V and 4 bases from J, with 12 bases between. Germline-derived CDR1 and CDR2 are SGHDT and YYEEEE. The CDR3 DNA reads TGTGCCAGCAGCCACGGCCCAGGGTACGAGCAGTACTTC. Protein: CASSHGPGYEQYF.

The CDR3 here is CASVSGVPYEQYF. In DNA, the CDR3 is TGTGCCAGCGTTAGCGGGGTGCCATACGAGCAGTACTTC. V is TRBV2 and J is TRBJ2-7; 8 bases are a match to TRBD2. The V gene's germline CDR1 is SNHLY and CDR2 FYNNEI. This CDR3 is 13 amino acids long. Trimming at V came to 8 bases and at J to 4 bases, leaving 7 bases not matched to a gene.

The V call is TRBV13, the J call TRBJ2-1, with TRBD2 matching over 14 bases. The CDR3 is made up of 13 amino acids. J lost 7 bases, V lost 11 bases, and 4 bases had no gene match. From germline, CDR1 is PRHDT and CDR2 FYEKMQ (reference sequence). CDR3 DNA: TGTGCCTGGGGACTAGCGGGAGATAATGAGCAGTTCTTC. It yields the protein CAWGLAGDNEQFF.

The chain has TRBV28 and TRBJ1-5; D may be TRBD1 (5 bases). V lost 2 bases and J 6 bases, leaving 8 bases between the germline ends. Germline CDR1 and CDR2: MDHEN and SYDVKM. There are 13 residues in the CDR3. The CDR3 DNA is TGTGCCAGCAGTTTAGGGGCCGGTCAGCCCCAGCATTTT. Translation gives CASSLGAGQPQHF.